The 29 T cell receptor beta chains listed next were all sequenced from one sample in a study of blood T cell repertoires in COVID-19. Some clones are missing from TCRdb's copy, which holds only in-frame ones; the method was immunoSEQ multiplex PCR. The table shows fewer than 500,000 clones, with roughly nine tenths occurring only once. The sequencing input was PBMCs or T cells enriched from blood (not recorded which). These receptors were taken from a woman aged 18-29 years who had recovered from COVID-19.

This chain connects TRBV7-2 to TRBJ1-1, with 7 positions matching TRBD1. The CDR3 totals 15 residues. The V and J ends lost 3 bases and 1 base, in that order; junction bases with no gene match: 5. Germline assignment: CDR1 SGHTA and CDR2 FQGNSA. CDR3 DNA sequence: TGTGCCAGCAGCTTGCGGGGACAGTGGAACACTGAAGCTTTCTTT. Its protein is CASSLRGQWNTEAFF.

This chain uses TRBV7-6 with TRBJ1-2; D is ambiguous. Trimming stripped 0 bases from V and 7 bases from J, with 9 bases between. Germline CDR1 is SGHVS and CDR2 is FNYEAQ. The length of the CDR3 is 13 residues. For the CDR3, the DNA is TGTGCCAGCAGCTTAGCGGCGGCGACTGGCTACACCTTC. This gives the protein CASSLAAATGYTF.

The CDR3 coding sequence is TGTGCCAGCAGTGAATGGGACAGGGAGTGGAATGAGCAGTTCTTC. Protein sequence: CASSEWDREWNEQFF. The chain links TRBV2 to TRBJ2-1, with 9 bases fitting TRBD1. The CDR3 is 15 amino acids. V was pared by 2 bases and J by 7 bases, with 6 bases of the junction left unmatched. The V gene's germline CDR1 is SNHLY and CDR2 FYNNEI.

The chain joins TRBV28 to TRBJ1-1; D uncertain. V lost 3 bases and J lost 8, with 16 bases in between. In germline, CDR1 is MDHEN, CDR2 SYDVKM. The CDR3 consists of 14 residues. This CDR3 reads CASSFLIPTEEAFF. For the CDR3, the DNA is TGTGCCAGCAGTTTTTTGATCCCCACAGAGGAAGCTTTCTTT.

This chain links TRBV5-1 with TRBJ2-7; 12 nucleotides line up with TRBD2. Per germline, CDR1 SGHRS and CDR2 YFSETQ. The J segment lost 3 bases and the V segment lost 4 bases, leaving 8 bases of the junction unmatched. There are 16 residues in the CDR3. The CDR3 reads CASSPRTSGASYEQYF. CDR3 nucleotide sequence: TGCGCCAGCAGCCCCCGGACTAGCGGGGCGAGCTACGAGCAGTACTTC.

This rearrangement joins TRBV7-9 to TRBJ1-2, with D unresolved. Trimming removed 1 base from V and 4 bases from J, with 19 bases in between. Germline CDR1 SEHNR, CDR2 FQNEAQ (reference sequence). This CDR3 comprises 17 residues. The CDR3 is CASSLEFPLVSGYGYTF. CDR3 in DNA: TGTGCCAGCAGCTTAGAGTTTCCCCTTGTCTCCGGCTATGGCTACACCTTC.

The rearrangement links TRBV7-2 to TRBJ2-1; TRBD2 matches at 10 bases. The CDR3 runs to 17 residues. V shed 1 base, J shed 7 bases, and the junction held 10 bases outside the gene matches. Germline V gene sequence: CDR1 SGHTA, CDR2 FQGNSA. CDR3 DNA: TGTGCCAGCAGCTTAGGACTAGCGGGCCACGCCGGAAATGAGCAGTTCTTC. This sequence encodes CASSLGLAGHAGNEQFF.

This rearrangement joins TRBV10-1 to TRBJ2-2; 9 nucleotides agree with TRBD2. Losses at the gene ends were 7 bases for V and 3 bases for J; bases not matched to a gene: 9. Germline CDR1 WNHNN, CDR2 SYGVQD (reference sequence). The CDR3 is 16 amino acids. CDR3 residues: CASIAGRGGDTGELFF. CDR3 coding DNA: TGCGCCAGCATAGCGGGGCGCGGGGGGGACACCGGGGAGCTGTTTTTT.

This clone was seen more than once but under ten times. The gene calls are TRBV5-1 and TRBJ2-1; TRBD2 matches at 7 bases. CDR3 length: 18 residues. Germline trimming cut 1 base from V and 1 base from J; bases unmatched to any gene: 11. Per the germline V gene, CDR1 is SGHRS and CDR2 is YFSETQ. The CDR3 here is CASSLLPIGGGSYNEQFF. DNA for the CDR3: TGCGCCAGCAGCTTGCTACCCATTGGGGGGGGATCCTACAATGAGCAGTTCTTC.

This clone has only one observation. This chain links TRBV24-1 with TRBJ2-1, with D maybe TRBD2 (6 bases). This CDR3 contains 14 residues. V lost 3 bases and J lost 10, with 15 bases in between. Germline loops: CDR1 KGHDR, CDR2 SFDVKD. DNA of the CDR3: TGTGCCACCAGTGATAGGGACCCCCGGGGGGAGCAGTTCTTC. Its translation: CATSDRDPRGEQFF.

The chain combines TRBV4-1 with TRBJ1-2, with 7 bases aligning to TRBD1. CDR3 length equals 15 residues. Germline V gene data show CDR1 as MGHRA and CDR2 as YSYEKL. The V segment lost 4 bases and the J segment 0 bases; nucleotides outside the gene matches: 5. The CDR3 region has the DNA TGCGCCAGCAGCCGCCGGGACAGTTCTAACTATGGCTACACCTTC. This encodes CASSRRDSSNYGYTF.

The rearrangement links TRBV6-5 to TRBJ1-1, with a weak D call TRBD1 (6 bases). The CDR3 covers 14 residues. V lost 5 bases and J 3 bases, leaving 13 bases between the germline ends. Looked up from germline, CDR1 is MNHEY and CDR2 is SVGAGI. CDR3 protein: CASSQQGRHTEAFF. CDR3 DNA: TGTGCCAGCAGTCAACAGGGACGGCACACTGAAGCTTTCTTT.

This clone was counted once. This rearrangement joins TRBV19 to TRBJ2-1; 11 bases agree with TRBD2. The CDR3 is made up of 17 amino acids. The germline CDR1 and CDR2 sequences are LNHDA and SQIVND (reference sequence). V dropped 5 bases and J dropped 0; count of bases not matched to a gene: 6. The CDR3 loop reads CASSPRLAGSSYNEQFF. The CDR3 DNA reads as TGTGCCAGTAGTCCCCGACTAGCGGGGAGCTCCTACAATGAGCAGTTCTTC.

For the CDR3, the DNA is TGTGCCAGCAGCCCAGGGCGAGGGGGTGCTCTATACTACGAGCAGTACTTC. The encoded protein is CASSPGRGGALYYEQYF. The chain uses TRBV11-2 and TRBJ2-7, with TRBD1 as a possible D gene (6 bases). V dropped 5 bases and J dropped 3 bases, with 23 bases sitting between them. The CDR3 covers 17 residues. Germline CDR1 is SGHAT and CDR2 is FQNNGV.

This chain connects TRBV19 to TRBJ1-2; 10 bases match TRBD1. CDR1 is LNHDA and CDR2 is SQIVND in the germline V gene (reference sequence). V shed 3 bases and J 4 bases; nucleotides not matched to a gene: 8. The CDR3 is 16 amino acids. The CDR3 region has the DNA TGTGCCAGTAGTATTTCAGTGACAGGGGGCGGCTATGGCTACACCTTC. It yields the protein CASSISVTGGGYGYTF.

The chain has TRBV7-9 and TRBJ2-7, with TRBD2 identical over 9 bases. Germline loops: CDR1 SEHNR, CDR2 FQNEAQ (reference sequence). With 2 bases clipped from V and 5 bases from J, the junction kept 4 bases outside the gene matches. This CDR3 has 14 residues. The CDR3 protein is CASSLIAGANEQYF. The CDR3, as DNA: TGTGCCAGCAGCTTAATAGCGGGGGCTAACGAGCAGTACTTC.

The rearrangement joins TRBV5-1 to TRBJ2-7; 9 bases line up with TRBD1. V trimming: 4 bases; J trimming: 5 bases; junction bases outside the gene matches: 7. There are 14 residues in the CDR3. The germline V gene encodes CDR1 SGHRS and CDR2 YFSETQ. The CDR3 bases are TGCGCCAGCAGCCAACCGGGACAGGGTAACGAGCAGTACTTC. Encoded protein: CASSQPGQGNEQYF.

The CDR3 region has the DNA TGTGCCTGGACGGCGACAGTGAACTTCTATGGCTACACCTTC. Amino acids: CAWTATVNFYGYTF. The genes are TRBV30 and TRBJ1-2; D may be TRBD1 (5 bases). Germline loops: CDR1 GTSNPN, CDR2 SVGIG (reference sequence). This CDR3 has 14 amino acids. The V and J ends lost 4 bases and 4 bases respectively, with 16 bases between them.

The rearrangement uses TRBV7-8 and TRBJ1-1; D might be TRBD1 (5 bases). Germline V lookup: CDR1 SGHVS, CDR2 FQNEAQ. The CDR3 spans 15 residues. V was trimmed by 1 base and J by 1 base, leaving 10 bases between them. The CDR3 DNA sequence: TGTGCCAGCAGCTTAGGCCTCGGGGGGAACACTGAAGCTTTCTTT. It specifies CASSLGLGGNTEAFF.

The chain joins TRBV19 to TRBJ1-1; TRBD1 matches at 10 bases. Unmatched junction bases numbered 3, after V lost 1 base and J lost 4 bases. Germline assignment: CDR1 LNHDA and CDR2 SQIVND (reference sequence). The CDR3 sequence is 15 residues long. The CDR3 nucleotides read TGTGCCAGTAGTATAGGGACAGGGGGAGGCACTGAAGCTTTCTTT. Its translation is CASSIGTGGGTEAFF.

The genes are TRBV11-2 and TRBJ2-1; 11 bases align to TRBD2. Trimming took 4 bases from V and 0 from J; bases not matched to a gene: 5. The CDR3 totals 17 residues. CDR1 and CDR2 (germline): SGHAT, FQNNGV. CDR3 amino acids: CASSSGTSGSSYNEQFF. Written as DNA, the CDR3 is TGTGCCAGCAGCTCCGGGACTAGCGGTTCCTCCTACAATGAGCAGTTCTTC.

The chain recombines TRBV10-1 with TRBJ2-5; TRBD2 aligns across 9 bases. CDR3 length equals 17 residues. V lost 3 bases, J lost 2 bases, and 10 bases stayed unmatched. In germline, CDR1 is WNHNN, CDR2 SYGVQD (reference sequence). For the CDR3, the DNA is TGCGCCAGCAGTGATGGGTTAGCGGGGGAAAATCAAGAGACCCAGTACTTC. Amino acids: CASSDGLAGENQETQYF.

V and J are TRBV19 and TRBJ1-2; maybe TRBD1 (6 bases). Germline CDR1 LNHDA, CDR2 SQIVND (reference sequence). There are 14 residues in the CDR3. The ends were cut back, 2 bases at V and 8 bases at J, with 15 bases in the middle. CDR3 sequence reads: CASSITGFQGGYTF. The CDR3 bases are TGTGCCAGTAGTATAACAGGGTTTCAGGGAGGCTACACCTTC.

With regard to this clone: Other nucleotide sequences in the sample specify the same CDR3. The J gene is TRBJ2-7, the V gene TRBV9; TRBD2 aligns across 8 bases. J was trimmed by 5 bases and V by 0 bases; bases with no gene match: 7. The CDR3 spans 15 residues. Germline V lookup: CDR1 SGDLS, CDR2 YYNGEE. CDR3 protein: CASSVGGLDRDEQYF. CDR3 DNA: TGTGCCAGCAGCGTAGGGGGACTAGATCGCGACGAGCAGTACTTC.

The CDR3 coding sequence is TGTGCCAGCAGGAGGGACATGGGCACCTACGAGCAGTACTTC. It encodes CASRRDMGTYEQYF. The V gene is TRBV2, the J gene TRBJ2-7; the D gene is possibly TRBD1 (6 bases). The germline gives CDR1 SNHLY, CDR2 FYNNEI. V gave up 6 bases and J gave up 2 bases, with 14 bases separating them. The CDR3 runs 14 residues.

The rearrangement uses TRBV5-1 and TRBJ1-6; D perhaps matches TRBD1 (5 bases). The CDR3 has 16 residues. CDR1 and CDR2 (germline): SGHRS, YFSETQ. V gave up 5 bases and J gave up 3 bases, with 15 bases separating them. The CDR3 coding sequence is TGCGCCAGCAGAGACCCCAGACAGAACTATAATTCACCCCTCCACTTT. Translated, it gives CASRDPRQNYNSPLHF.

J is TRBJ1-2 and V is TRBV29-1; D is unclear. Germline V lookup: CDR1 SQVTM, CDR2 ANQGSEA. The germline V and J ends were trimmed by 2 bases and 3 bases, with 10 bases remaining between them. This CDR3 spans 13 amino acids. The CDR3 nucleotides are TGCAGCGTTGAACCAGGATTCGACTATGGCTACACCTTC. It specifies CSVEPGFDYGYTF.

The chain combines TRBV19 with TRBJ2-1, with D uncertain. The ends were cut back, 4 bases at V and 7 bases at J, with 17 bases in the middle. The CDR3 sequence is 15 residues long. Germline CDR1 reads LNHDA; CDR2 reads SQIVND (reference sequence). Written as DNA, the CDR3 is TGTGCCAGTAGTACCCGACCCGAGACATGGAATGAGCAGTTCTTC. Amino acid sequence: CASSTRPETWNEQFF.

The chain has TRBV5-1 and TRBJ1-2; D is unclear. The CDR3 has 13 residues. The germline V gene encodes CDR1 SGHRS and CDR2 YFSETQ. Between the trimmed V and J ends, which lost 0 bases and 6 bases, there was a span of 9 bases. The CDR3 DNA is TGCGCCAGCAGCTTGGAAGCATATGATGGCTACACCTTC. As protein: CASSLEAYDGYTF.